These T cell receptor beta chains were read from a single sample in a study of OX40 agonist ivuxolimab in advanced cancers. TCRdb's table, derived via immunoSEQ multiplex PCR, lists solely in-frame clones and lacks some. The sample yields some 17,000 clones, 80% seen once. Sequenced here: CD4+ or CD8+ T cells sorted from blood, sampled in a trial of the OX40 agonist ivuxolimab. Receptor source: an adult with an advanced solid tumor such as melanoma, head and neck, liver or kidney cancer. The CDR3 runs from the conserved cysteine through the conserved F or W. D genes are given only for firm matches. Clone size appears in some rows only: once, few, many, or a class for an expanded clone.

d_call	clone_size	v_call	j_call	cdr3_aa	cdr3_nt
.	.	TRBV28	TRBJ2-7	CASTRPGVGDEQYF	TGTGCCAGCACCCGACCAGGGGTAGGCGACGAGCAGTACTTC
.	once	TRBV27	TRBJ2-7	CASTPGPTYEQYF	TGTGCCAGCACTCCCGGTCCGACCTACGAGCAGTACTTC
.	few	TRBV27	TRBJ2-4	CASSSLGSLAKNIQYF	TGTGCCAGCAGTTCCTTGGGGTCTCTAGCCAAAAACATTCAGTACTTC
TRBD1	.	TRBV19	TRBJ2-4	CASSGRDRELVAKNIQYF	TGTGCCAGTAGTGGCCGGGACAGGGAGCTAGTAGCCAAAAACATTCAGTACTTC
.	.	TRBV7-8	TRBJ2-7	CASRSLLRDTTYEQYF	TGTGCCAGCAGGAGTCTACTCCGGGACACAACCTACGAGCAGTACTTC
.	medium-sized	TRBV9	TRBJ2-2	CASSASYRTLAGELFF	TGTGCCAGCAGCGCGTCATACAGGACCCTGGCCGGGGAGCTGTTTTTT
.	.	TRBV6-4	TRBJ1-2	CASSYSPRDILNGYTF	TGTGCCAGCAGTTACTCGCCCCGGGACATTCTTAATGGCTACACCTTC
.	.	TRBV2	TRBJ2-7	CASSESEAQGQYF	TGTGCCAGCAGTGAATCCGAAGCACAGGGGCAGTACTTC
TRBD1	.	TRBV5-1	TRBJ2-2	CASSLVSSGTGDTGELFF	TGCGCCAGCAGCTTGGTCTCTTCCGGGACAGGAGACACCGGGGAGCTGTTTTTT
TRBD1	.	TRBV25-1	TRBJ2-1	CASSEDRGLRNEQFF	TGTGCCAGCAGTGAAGACAGGGGATTACGCAATGAGCAGTTCTTC
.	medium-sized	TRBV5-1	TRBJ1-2	CASSLEEAAVEGYTF	TGCGCCAGCAGCTTGGAGGAGGCGGCAGTTGAAGGCTACACCTTC
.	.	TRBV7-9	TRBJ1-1	CASSPTVNTEAFF	TGTGCCAGCAGTCCGACAGTGAACACTGAAGCTTTCTTT
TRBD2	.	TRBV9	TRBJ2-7	CASSVAIAGEQYF	TGTGCCAGCAGCGTAGCTATAGCGGGGGAGCAGTACTTC
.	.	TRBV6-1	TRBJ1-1	CASSEARHLEAFF	TGTGCCAGCAGTGAAGCCCGTCACTTGGAAGCTTTCTTT
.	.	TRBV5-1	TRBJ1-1	CASSLRDQGTEAFF	TGCGCCAGCTCGTTGCGGGACCAGGGTACTGAAGCTTTCTTT
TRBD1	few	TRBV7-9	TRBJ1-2	CASSLFPGQGYGYTF	TGTGCCAGCAGCCTCTTTCCGGGACAGGGCTATGGCTACACCTTC
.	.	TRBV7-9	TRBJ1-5	CASSRGGWNQPQHF	TGTGCCAGCAGCCGGGGGGGATGGAATCAGCCCCAGCATTTT
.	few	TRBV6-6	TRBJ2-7	CASSYSTQRASYEQYF	TGTGCCAGCAGTTACTCGACGCAGCGGGCCTCCTACGAGCAGTACTTC
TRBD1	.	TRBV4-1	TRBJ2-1	CASSHPGGQRYNEQFF	TGCGCCAGCAGCCACCCAGGGGGCCAACGTTACAATGAGCAGTTCTTC
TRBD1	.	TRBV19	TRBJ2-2	CASGSGTGGTGELFF	TGTGCCAGTGGATCCGGGACAGGGGGCACCGGGGAGCTGTTTTTT
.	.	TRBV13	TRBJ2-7	CASSIRTAPRDEQYF	TGTGCCAGCAGCATCCGGACAGCCCCTAGGGACGAGCAGTACTTC
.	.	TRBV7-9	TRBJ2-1	CASSLARDNEQFF	TGTGCCAGCAGCTTAGCGCGGGACAATGAGCAGTTCTTC
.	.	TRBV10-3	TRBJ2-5	CAISGPQGTQYF	TGTGCCATCAGTGGACCACAGGGGACCCAGTACTTC
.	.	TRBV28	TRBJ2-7	CASSFGGEAYEQYF	TGTGCCAGCAGTTTTGGTGGGGAGGCCTACGAGCAGTACTTC
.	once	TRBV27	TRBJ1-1	CASSQTANTEAFF	TGTGCCAGCAGCCAGACAGCGAACACTGAAGCTTTCTTT
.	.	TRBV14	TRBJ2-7	CASSQAGSPREQYF	TGTGCCAGCAGCCAAGCGGGGTCCCCTAGGGAGCAGTACTTC
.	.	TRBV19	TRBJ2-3	CASSYNLFTDTQYF	TGTGCCAGTAGTTATAACCTATTCACAGATACGCAGTATTTT
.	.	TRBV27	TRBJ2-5	CASSLKTSFQETQYF	TGTGCCAGCAGTCTCAAAACTAGTTTTCAAGAGACCCAGTACTTC
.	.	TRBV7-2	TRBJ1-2	CASSLPPWTAGEGYTF	TGTGCCAGCAGCTTACCCCCCTGGACAGCGGGTGAGGGCTACACCTTC
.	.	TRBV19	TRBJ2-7	CASSLGRTYEQYF	TGTGCCAGTAGCCTGGGACGGACCTACGAGCAGTACTTC
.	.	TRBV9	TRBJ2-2	CASSGGGELFF	TGTGCCAGCAGCGGAGGCGGGGAGCTGTTTTTT
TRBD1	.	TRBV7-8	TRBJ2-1	CASSLGTGGWNEQFF	TGTGCCAGCAGCTTAGGGACAGGGGGCTGGAATGAGCAGTTCTTC
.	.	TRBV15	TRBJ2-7	CATSRDRGGPYEQYF	TGTGCCACCAGCAGAGATAGGGGGGGACCCTACGAGCAGTACTTC
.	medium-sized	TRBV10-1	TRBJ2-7	CASSEWTAGEQYF	TGCGCCAGCAGTGAGTGGACAGCGGGGGAGCAGTACTTC
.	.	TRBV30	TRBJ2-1	CAWTTYWSSYNEQFF	TGTGCCTGGACCACGTACTGGAGCTCCTACAATGAGCAGTTCTTC
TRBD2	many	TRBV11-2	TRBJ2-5	CASSLGRGAPVETQYF	TGTGCCAGCAGCTTAGGGCGGGGGGCGCCGGTCGAGACCCAGTACTTC